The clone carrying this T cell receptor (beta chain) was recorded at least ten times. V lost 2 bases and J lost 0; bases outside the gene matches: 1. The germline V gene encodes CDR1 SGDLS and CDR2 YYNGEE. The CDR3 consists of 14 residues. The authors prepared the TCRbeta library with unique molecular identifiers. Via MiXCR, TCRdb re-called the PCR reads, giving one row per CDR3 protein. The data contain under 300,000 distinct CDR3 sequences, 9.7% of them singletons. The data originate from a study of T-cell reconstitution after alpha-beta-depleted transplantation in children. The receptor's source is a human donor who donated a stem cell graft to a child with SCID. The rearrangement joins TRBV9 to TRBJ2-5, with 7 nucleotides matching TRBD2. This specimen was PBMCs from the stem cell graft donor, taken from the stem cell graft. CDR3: CASSVGGNQETQYF. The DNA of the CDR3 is TGTGCCAGCAGCGTGGGAGGGAACCAAGAGACCCAGTACTTC.